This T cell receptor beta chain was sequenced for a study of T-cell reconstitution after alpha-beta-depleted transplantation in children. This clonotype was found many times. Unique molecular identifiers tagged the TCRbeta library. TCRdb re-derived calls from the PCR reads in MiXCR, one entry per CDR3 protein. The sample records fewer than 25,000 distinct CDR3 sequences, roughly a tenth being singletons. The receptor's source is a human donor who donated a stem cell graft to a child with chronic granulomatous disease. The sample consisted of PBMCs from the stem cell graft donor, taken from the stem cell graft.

This CDR3 is CSALQKLSYNEQFF. CDR3 sequence (DNA): TGCAGTGCATTACAAAAACTCTCCTACAATGAGCAGTTCTTC. The chain joins TRBV20-1 to TRBJ2-1; no firm D call. CDR1 DFQATT and CDR2 SNEGSKA come from the germline V gene (reference sequence). CDR3 length: 14 amino acids. V lost 6 bases to trimming and J lost 0 bases, with 12 bases between them.